The entry below gives a single T cell receptor (beta chain) sequence along with its context. Its antigen is still unknown. MiXCR was run by TCRdb on the RT-PCR reads, yielding one entry per CDR3 protein. This table holds hundreds of thousands of distinct CDR3 sequences, about 14% found once. This sample is drawn from a study of response to subunit inactivated influenza vaccine. Study-wide results and limits: That few new T cells are recruited by each seasonal influenza vaccination was the authors' suggestion.

The sequences come from PBMCs from blood, collected about 14 days before vaccination. The sequence was obtained from a man aged 45-60 years who received an inactivated influenza vaccine.

CDR3 DNA: TGTGCCAGCACCGGCGCGATGCTTGAAAAACTGTTTTTT. Translation gives CASTGAMLEKLFF. V gene TRBV6-1 combines with J gene TRBJ1-4, with D unclear. This CDR3 contains 13 residues. Per the germline V gene, CDR1 is MNHNS and CDR2 is SASEGT. Trimming removed 7 bases from V and 7 bases from J, with 13 bases in between.